A single sample gave rise to the 27 T cell receptor beta chains below, sequenced in a study of blood T cell repertoires in COVID-19. Generated by immunoSEQ multiplex PCR, the TCRdb table keeps only in-frame clones and is missing some. The sample lists fewer than 250,000 clones, around four fifths seen once, with 3.6% in the top ten. Sequencing was done on a sample of PBMCs or T cells enriched from blood (not recorded which). Every receptor here comes from a woman aged 40 to 50 who had been exposed to COVID-19.

The rearrangement joins TRBV28 to TRBJ1-2, with D possibly being TRBD1 (6 bases). V lost 7 bases and J 5 bases, leaving 17 bases between the germline ends. The V gene's germline CDR1 is MDHEN and CDR2 SYDVKM. The CDR3 extends over 14 amino acids. CDR3 protein: CASTHQQGPYGYTF. The DNA for the CDR3 is TGTGCCAGCACTCATCAACAGGGACCGTATGGCTACACCTTC.

This chain connects TRBV7-9 to TRBJ2-1; TRBD1 matches 8 bases. CDR1 is SEHNR and CDR2 is FQNEAQ in the germline V gene (reference sequence). The length of the CDR3 is 16 residues. V shed 1 base, J shed 0 bases, and the junction held 2 bases outside the gene matches. The CDR3 reads CASSLGDRGSYNEQFF. CDR3 DNA: TGTGCCAGCAGCTTAGGAGACAGGGGCTCCTACAATGAGCAGTTCTTC.

This chain links TRBV7-9 with TRBJ1-2, with 12 positions matching TRBD1. With V trimmed by 4 bases and J by 13 bases, 13 bases remained unmatched. The germline CDR1 and CDR2 sequences are SEHNR and FQNEAQ (reference sequence). The CDR3 extends over 15 amino acids. CDR3 DNA sequence: TGTGCCAGCAGCTCCCTAGGGGACAGGGGGCGGATTGGCACCTTC. Its translation is CASSSLGDRGRIGTF.

The V call is TRBV7-2, the J call TRBJ2-5; TRBD1 is a possible D gene (5 bases). Looked up from germline, CDR1 is SGHTA and CDR2 is FQGNSA. V lost 2 bases to trimming and J lost 1 base, with 11 bases between them. The CDR3 extends over 15 amino acids. The CDR3 DNA follows: TGTGCCAGCAGCTTACCGAGACAGCTCCAAGAGACCCAGTACTTC. Translated: CASSLPRQLQETQYF.

Only one count was recorded for this clone. The chain joins TRBV29-1 to TRBJ1-1; D remains unclear. V gave up 1 base and J gave up 1 base, with 7 bases separating them. The CDR3 consists of 13 residues. The V gene's germline CDR1 is SQVTM and CDR2 ANQGSEA. The CDR3 spells CSVEGRGNTEAFF. CDR3 DNA sequence: TGCAGCGTTGAAGGACGGGGGAACACTGAAGCTTTCTTT.

The rearrangement uses TRBV5-4 and TRBJ2-3; a weak D match, TRBD2 (6 bases). CDR1 is SGHNT and CDR2 is YYREEE in the germline V gene (reference sequence). Trimming pared 0 bases from V and 2 bases from J, leaving 13 bases between. This CDR3 region has 16 residues. DNA of the CDR3: TGTGCCAGCAGCTTGGCCTCGGGACTCTACACAGATACGCAGTATTTT. This encodes CASSLASGLYTDTQYF. The full variable domain, with the rest looked up from reference TRBV5-4 and TRBJ2-3, is ETGVTQSPTHLIKTRGQQVTLRCSSQSGHNTVSWYQQALGQGPQFIFQYYREEENGRGNFPPRFSGLQFPNYSSELNVNALELDDSALYLCASSLASGLYTDTQYFGPGTRLTVL.

This CDR3 reads CASKPSGGGQPQHF. CDR3 coding DNA: TGTGCCAGCAAGCCCTCAGGGGGAGGCCAGCCCCAGCATTTT. The chain links TRBV28 to TRBJ1-5; 7 bases match TRBD1. V lost 7 bases and J lost 7; bases outside the gene matches: 10. The CDR3 sequence is 14 residues long. Looked up from germline, CDR1 is MDHEN and CDR2 is SYDVKM.

The CDR3 region is CASSVRVSRGYTF. CDR3 in DNA: TGTGCCAGCAGTGTCAGGGTCTCGAGAGGCTACACCTTC. This chain links TRBV12-3 or TRBV12-4 with TRBJ1-2; perhaps TRBD1 as D (5 bases). The CDR3 has 13 amino acids. V was cut by 5 bases and J by 8 bases, with 15 bases left in between.

This clone is a singleton in its sample. The rearrangement links TRBV19 to TRBJ2-3, with 7 bases fitting TRBD1. J lost 0 bases, V lost 2 bases, and 11 bases had no gene match. Germline assignment: CDR1 LNHDA and CDR2 SQIVND (reference sequence). The CDR3 totals 18 residues. DNA of the CDR3: TGTGCCAGTAGTATATCTGCCGGGACAGTCCCTAGCACAGATACGCAGTATTTT. Amino acid sequence: CASSISAGTVPSTDTQYF.

The chain has TRBV27 and TRBJ1-6; 10 bases agree with TRBD1. J was trimmed by 8 bases and V by 4 bases; bases with no gene match: 5. Germline lookup yields CDR1 MNHEY and CDR2 SMNVEV (reference sequence). This CDR3 is 15 amino acids long. The CDR3, as DNA: TGTGCCAGCAGTTCCTCGGACAGGGGGGATTCACCCCTCCACTTT. Encoded protein: CASSSSDRGDSPLHF.

The genes are TRBV7-9 and TRBJ1-1, with 8 bases aligning to TRBD1. The CDR3 covers 16 residues. The junction had 10 bases not matched to a gene; V was cut back by 4 bases and J by 3 bases. CDR1 and CDR2 from the germline V gene are SEHNR and FQNEAQ (reference sequence). The CDR3 DNA reads TGTGCCAGCAGCTCCGGGCTCGGACAGGGCCACACTGAAGCTTTCTTT. It codes for CASSSGLGQGHTEAFF.

This chain uses TRBV2 with TRBJ2-3, with TRBD2 matching over 13 bases. Germline V gives CDR1 SNHLY, CDR2 FYNNEI. V shed 3 bases, J shed 2 bases, and the junction held 2 bases outside the gene matches. The CDR3 has 16 residues. The CDR3 DNA sequence: TGTGCCAGCAGTGATGGACTAGCGGGAGCCACAGATACGCAGTATTTT. It codes for CASSDGLAGATDTQYF.

CDR3 protein: CASSLSGTGGPSGNTIYF. The DNA of the CDR3 is TGTGCCAGCAGCTTATCCGGGACAGGGGGCCCCTCTGGAAACACCATATATTTT. The chain couples TRBV7-9 to TRBJ1-3; TRBD1 aligns across 12 bases. Trimming at V came to 2 bases and at J to 0 bases, leaving 5 bases not matched to a gene. The CDR3 has 18 residues. From germline, CDR1 is SEHNR and CDR2 FQNEAQ (reference sequence).

This clone has a handful of counts. This chain uses TRBV2 with TRBJ2-2; 7 positions agree with TRBD2. The J segment lost 2 bases and the V segment lost 4 bases, leaving 4 bases of the junction unmatched. There are 15 residues in the CDR3. CDR1 and CDR2 from the germline V gene are SNHLY and FYNNEI. CDR3 in amino acids: CASSATTSNTGELFF. CDR3 in DNA: TGTGCCAGCAGTGCCACGACTAGCAACACCGGGGAGCTGTTTTTT.

J is TRBJ1-6 and V is TRBV7-9; maybe TRBD1 (6 bases). The CDR3 loop spans 17 amino acids. Trimming removed 4 bases from V and 7 bases from J, with 20 bases in between. The germline V gene encodes CDR1 SEHNR and CDR2 FQNEAQ (reference sequence). CDR3 coding DNA: TGTGCCAGCAGCTCACGATCCCCGCAGGGGAGAAATTCACCCCTCCACTTT. Translation: CASSSRSPQGRNSPLHF.

The chain joins TRBV11-2 to TRBJ2-3; D is uncertain. Germline V lookup: CDR1 SGHAT, CDR2 FQNNGV. The germline V and J ends were trimmed by 0 bases and 4 bases, with 8 bases remaining between them. This CDR3 region has 14 residues. CDR3 bases: TGTGCCAGCAGCTTAGAGCTATATGCAGATACGCAGTATTTT. Protein product: CASSLELYADTQYF.

This rearrangement joins TRBV3-1 (or the pseudogene TRBV3-2) to TRBJ2-7, with 9 bases that match TRBD1. V was pared by 5 bases and J by 5 bases, with 25 bases of the junction left unmatched. Looked up from germline, CDR1 is LGHDT and CDR2 is YNNKEL (reference sequence). The length of the CDR3 is 20 residues. The DNA of the CDR3 is TGTGCCAGCAGCGAGGACAGGGGATTTTATCGGCGGGGAACGGCCAACGAGCAGTACTTC. It is translated as CASSEDRGFYRRGTANEQYF.

The chain employs TRBV6-2 or TRBV6-3 and TRBJ1-2; D may be TRBD1 (5 bases). V was shortened by 6 bases and J by 0 bases, with 8 bases between the two germline ends. Looked up from germline, CDR1 is MNHEY and CDR2 is SVGEGT. The CDR3 has 13 amino acids. This CDR3 reads CASSQTANYGYTF. CDR3 DNA: TGTGCCAGCAGCCAGACAGCTAACTATGGCTACACCTTC.

The genes are TRBV6-5 and TRBJ1-2; TRBD1 is a possible D gene (5 bases). With 7 bases removed from V and 6 bases from J, the gap between germline ends came to 12 bases. Germline CDR1 MNHEY, CDR2 SVGAGI. The CDR3 loop spans 12 amino acids. CDR3 residues: CASTQGVNGYTF. The CDR3 DNA is TGTGCCAGCACCCAAGGGGTTAATGGCTACACCTTC.

This clone has only a few counts. The rearrangement joins TRBV6-4 to TRBJ1-5; tentative D call: TRBD1 (6 bases). The CDR3 is made up of 13 amino acids. The V gene's germline CDR1 is MRHNA and CDR2 SNTAGT. Trimming removed 5 bases at V and 7 bases at J, with 12 bases between. In nucleotides, the CDR3 is TGTGCCAGCAGTCAGGGGCGCGGACAGCCCCAGCATTTT. Encoded protein: CASSQGRGQPQHF.

The rearrangement uses TRBV12-3 or TRBV12-4 and TRBJ2-3, with a possible D match to TRBD2 (5 bases). This CDR3 spans 13 amino acids. V was clipped by 4 bases and J by 2 bases, with 7 bases between them. CDR3 sequence (DNA): TGTGCCAGCAGTTCGGACTTCACAGATACGCAGTATTTT. It specifies CASSSDFTDTQYF.

The chain recombines TRBV6-5 with TRBJ1-1, with a tentative D call TRBD1 (6 bases). V shed 6 bases and J shed 5 bases, with 16 bases lying between them. The CDR3 is 14 amino acids. CDR1 is MNHEY, CDR2 SVGAGI, per germline. The CDR3 DNA follows: TGTGCCAGCAGAGGAAGGGAGGGGGTAACTGAAGCTTTCTTT. Its protein product is CASRGREGVTEAFF.

Of note for this clone: The sample holds other DNA sequences that translate to the same CDR3. This sequence joins TRBV7-8 and TRBJ2-7, with a weak D call TRBD2 (5 bases). The CDR3 contains 14 residues. The germline V gene has CDR1 SGHVS and CDR2 FQNEAQ. V shed 5 bases and J shed 1 base, with 12 bases lying between them. The CDR3 loop reads CASSPRRGSYEQYF. The CDR3, as DNA: TGTGCCAGCAGCCCCCGCCGGGGTTCCTACGAGCAGTACTTC.

The chain joins TRBV7-9 to TRBJ2-1; 13 bases map to TRBD2. The CDR3 consists of 16 residues. Germline CDR1 SEHNR, CDR2 FQNEAQ (reference sequence). Trimming took 5 bases from V and 7 from J; bases not matched to a gene: 8. CDR3 bases: TGTGCCAGCAGCCCCCCGGGACTAGCGGGGCTAAATGAGCAGTTCTTC. It translates to CASSPPGLAGLNEQFF.

The chain joins TRBV6-1 to TRBJ1-2; D is uncertain. Germline loops: CDR1 MNHNS, CDR2 SASEGT. This CDR3 is 13 amino acids long. Trimming left V 1 base short and J 6 bases short, with 9 bases between. The DNA for the CDR3 is TGTGCCAGCAGTGAAGTTAAGGGAGATGGCTACACCTTC. This gives the protein CASSEVKGDGYTF.

V usage is TRBV7-3 and J usage is TRBJ2-2, with 7 bases lining up with TRBD2. With V trimmed by 2 bases and J by 6 bases, 9 bases remained unmatched. The CDR3 extends over 16 amino acids. Looked up from germline, CDR1 is SGHTA and CDR2 is FQGTGA. CDR3 residues: CASSLQSGRASGELFF. Here the CDR3 DNA reads TGTGCCAGCAGCTTACAGTCAGGGAGGGCCTCCGGGGAGCTGTTTTTT.

The chain combines TRBV27 with TRBJ1-1; 10 bases are a match to TRBD1. Trimming took 5 bases from V and 4 from J; bases not matched to a gene: 7. The CDR3 length is 15 residues. Germline CDR1 and CDR2: MNHEY and SMNVEV (reference sequence). CDR3 in DNA: TGTGCCAGCAGTCCCGGACAGGGGGTAGGCACTGAAGCTTTCTTT. This gives the protein CASSPGQGVGTEAFF.